This T cell receptor (beta chain) was found in a study of T cell repertoires in cytomegalovirus infection. Study at large: Public TCR beta signatures provided an indication of both CMV infection and a matching HLA type.

Study-wide results and limits: Within the response measured ex vivo, HLA-C-restricted CMV-specific TCR beta clonotypes were dominant. Carriers of CMV plus the relevant HLA were identified by cumulative public TCR beta family frequency.

This CDR3 has 16 amino acids. Per the germline V gene, CDR1 is SGHVS and CDR2 is FQNEAQ. V shed 2 bases and J shed 4 bases, with 15 bases lying between them. MiXCR was run by TCRdb on the reads, yielding one entry per CDR3 protein. The data contain 200,000 to 300,000 distinct CDR3 sequences, roughly an eighth of them singletons. This clonotype was recorded at least ten times. Its target is unknown. This chain uses TRBV7-8 with TRBJ2-1, with D uncertain. The sample comprised PBMCs. The receptor comes from a human donor in good health (CMV status not recorded). Some clones in this sample may be carry-over from other donors' samples. CDR3 bases: TGTGCCAGCAGCTTAAATCTCGACACTTTTTACAATGAGCAGTTCTTC. It is translated as CASSLNLDTFYNEQFF.